This T cell receptor (beta chain) emerged from a study of cytomegalovirus exposure and HLA in healthy donors. This clone is a singleton in its sample. What it binds is not known. Study outcomes and limitations: Three CMV-associated chains proved CMV antigen-specific in vitro. Reported performance of the classifier showed diagnosis of cytomegalovirus status with high specificity and sensitivity. The authors listed some 150 TCR beta chains as cytomegalovirus-associated. Rare sequences made up most TCRs, while some public TCRs were found in many donors.

The CDR3 spans 15 residues. The V gene's germline CDR1 is LNHNV and CDR2 YYDKDF (reference sequence). J was trimmed by 6 bases and V by 0 bases; bases with no gene match: 4. Sequencing was performed with immunoSEQ multiplex PCR; in TCRdb, only in-frame clones are kept and a portion is missing. The repertoire includes around 130,000 clones, 89% of them detected once, and 3% to 3.5% sits in the top ten. The sequencing input was PBMCs. This sequence originates from a man between 25 and 39 years old in good health and CMV-seronegative. The chain couples TRBV15 to TRBJ2-1; TRBD1 aligns across 8 bases. In DNA, the CDR3 is TGTGCCACCAGCAGAGATCAGGGGGCTAGCAATGAGCAGTTCTTC. Translating it yields CATSRDQGASNEQFF.